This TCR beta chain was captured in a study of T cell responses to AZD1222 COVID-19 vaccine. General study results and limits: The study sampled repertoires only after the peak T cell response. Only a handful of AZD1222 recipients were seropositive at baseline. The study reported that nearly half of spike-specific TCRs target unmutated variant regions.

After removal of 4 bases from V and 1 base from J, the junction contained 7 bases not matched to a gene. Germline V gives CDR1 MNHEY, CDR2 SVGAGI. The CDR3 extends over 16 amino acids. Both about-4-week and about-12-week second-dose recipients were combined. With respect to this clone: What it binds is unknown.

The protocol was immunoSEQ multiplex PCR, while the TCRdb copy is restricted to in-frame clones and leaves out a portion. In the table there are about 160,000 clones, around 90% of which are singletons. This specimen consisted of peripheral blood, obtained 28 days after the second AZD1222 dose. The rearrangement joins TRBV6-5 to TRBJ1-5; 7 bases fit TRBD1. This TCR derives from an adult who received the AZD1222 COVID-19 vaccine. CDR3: CASSSRQGGSNQPQHF. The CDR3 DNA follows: TGTGCCAGCAGTTCCCGACAGGGAGGAAGCAATCAGCCCCAGCATTTT.